The 18 T cell receptor beta chains reported below all come from one sample, sequenced in a study of T cells in Graves' hyperthyroidism and ophthalmopathy. Template material for amplifying TCR beta CDR3 regions consisted of RNA transcripts. A first-round RT-PCR of the TCR CDR3 used the HTBI primer set. TCRdb called the multiplex PCR reads again in MiXCR, with one record for every CDR3 protein. Found here are more than 500,000 distinct CDR3 sequences, around 16% of them singletons; the top ten hold around 3.9%. Sequencing used blood. These receptors came from a woman aged 25 to 39 with Graves' hyperthyroidism.

This clonotype came up a few times. The chain joins TRBV20-1 to TRBJ1-2; 8 positions agree with TRBD1. The germline V gene encodes CDR1 DFQATT and CDR2 SNEGSKA (reference sequence). The CDR3 covers 17 residues. J was trimmed by 4 bases and V by 8 bases; bases with no gene match: 21. CDR3 protein: CSTQSGDRMTAFYGYTF. DNA of the CDR3: TGCAGTACGCAGAGCGGGGACAGGATGACTGCCTTCTATGGCTACACCTTC.

The V gene is TRBV20-1, the J gene TRBJ2-5, with unresolved D. Germline lookup yields CDR1 DFQATT and CDR2 SNEGSKA (reference sequence). V lost 6 bases to trimming and J lost 0 bases, with 14 bases between them. The CDR3 consists of 14 residues. CDR3 residues: CSAPTLRNQETQYF. CDR3 nucleotides: TGCAGTGCCCCCACCCTGCGGAACCAAGAGACCCAGTACTTC.

The rearrangement links TRBV6-2 or TRBV6-3 to TRBJ1-4; no clear D gene. Germline CDR1 reads MNHEY; CDR2 reads SVGEGT. V lost 6 bases to trimming and J lost 5 bases, with 10 bases between them. The CDR3 runs 13 residues. CDR3 loop: CASRRTTNEKLFF. CDR3 nucleotides: TGTGCCAGCAGGCGGACTACCAATGAAAAACTGTTTTTT.

This clonotype was detected ten times or more. V usage is TRBV2 and J usage is TRBJ2-2; tentative D call: TRBD1 (5 bases). Trimming removed 3 bases from V and 4 bases from J, with 6 bases in between. Germline values: CDR1 SNHLY, CDR2 FYNNEI. The length of the CDR3 is 13 residues. As DNA, the CDR3 is TGTGCCAGCAGTGAGGACATCACCGGGGAGCTGTTTTTT. Translated, it gives CASSEDITGELFF.

The CDR3 is CAISERVEQYF. CDR3 sequence (DNA): TGTGCCATCAGTGAACGGGTCGAGCAGTACTTC. This sequence joins TRBV10-3 and TRBJ2-7; D call uncertain. The V end was cut by 3 bases, the J end by 6 bases, with 6 bases between. Germline lookup yields CDR1 ENHRY and CDR2 SYGVKD. This CDR3 region has 11 residues.

This clonotype was seen repeatedly, ten times or more. The J gene is TRBJ2-2, the V gene TRBV2, with no clear D. Trimming shortened V by 7 bases and J by 0 bases, and 6 bases separated the two germline ends. CDR3 size: 13 residues. From germline, CDR1 is SNHLY and CDR2 FYNNEI. The CDR3 region has the DNA TGTGCCAGCATTAGACCGAACACCGGGGAGCTGTTTTTT. Its protein product is CASIRPNTGELFF.

As concerns this clonotype: No DNA is shown, since the ends of the CDR3 on it are uncertain; the CDR3 is the one TCRdb lists. The chain is built from TRBV20-1 and TRBJ1-1; TRBD1, the table's D call, lacks a check against the DNA. The CDR3 numbers 14 amino acids, ends counted. The germline V gene encodes CDR1 DFQATT and CDR2 SNEGSKA (reference sequence). The CDR3 sequence is CSARAVGDGTEASF.

This clonotype was counted many times. The rearrangement uses TRBV3-1 and TRBJ2-7; D is possibly TRBD1 (6 bases). CDR3 length: 14 amino acids. CDR1 LGHDT and CDR2 YNNKEL come from the germline V gene (reference sequence). Trimming shortened V by 4 bases and J by 3 bases, and 13 bases separated the two germline ends. CDR3 sequence: CASSPLGHSYEQYF. CDR3 in DNA: TGTGCCAGCAGCCCCCTGGGACACAGCTACGAGCAGTACTTC.

Note on this clonotype: The junction shows a germline mismatch at one end, possibly a read error. This chain links TRBV19 with TRBJ1-5; D is perhaps TRBD1 (6 bases). This CDR3 is 15 amino acids long. Germline V gene data show CDR1 as LNHDA and CDR2 as SQIVND (reference sequence). The CDR3 loop is CASSRGRGGNQPQQF. The CDR3 DNA reads TGTGCTAGTAGTCGGGGTCGGGGGGGCAATCAGCCCCAGCAGTTT.

This clonotype was detected many times. In DNA form, the CDR3 reads TGTGCCAGCAGACCCCCTAGCGGAACGAGCAATGAGCAGTTCTTC. This sequence encodes CASRPPSGTSNEQFF. The gene calls are TRBV12-3 or TRBV12-4 and TRBJ2-1; 7 bases agree with TRBD2. Trimming at V came to 6 bases and at J to 6 bases, leaving 11 bases not matched to a gene. The CDR3 runs 15 residues.

This clonotype was recorded at least ten times. The chain employs TRBV5-1 and TRBJ2-7, with 9 nucleotides matching TRBD1. This CDR3 contains 15 residues. V trimming: 1 base; J trimming: 3 bases; junction bases outside the gene matches: 5. The germline V gene has CDR1 SGHRS and CDR2 YFSETQ. The CDR3 protein is CASSLLWTGDYEQYF. The CDR3 nucleotides are TGCGCCAGCAGCTTGTTGTGGACAGGGGACTACGAGCAGTACTTC.

In nucleotides, the CDR3 is TGTGCCAGCAGTTTATCAAGGACTAGCGGAACCTACGAGCAGTACTTC. It specifies CASSLSRTSGTYEQYF. This chain links TRBV27 with TRBJ2-7; 10 bases are shared with TRBD2. This CDR3 is built from 16 residues. The V gene's germline CDR1 is MNHEY and CDR2 SMNVEV (reference sequence). Trimming took 0 bases from V and 2 from J; bases not matched to a gene: 4.

This clonotype has a handful of counts. The gene calls are TRBV9 and TRBJ2-1; 7 bases fit TRBD1. The germline gives CDR1 SGDLS, CDR2 YYNGEE. Germline trimming cut 3 bases from V and 3 bases from J; bases unmatched to any gene: 24. CDR3 length equals 21 residues. This CDR3 reads CASSAPRQGGQADVGYNEQFF. In DNA, the CDR3 is TGTGCCAGCAGCGCGCCCCGACAGGGTGGTCAAGCAGACGTCGGCTACAATGAGCAGTTCTTC.

Note on this clonotype: This may arise from a read error, as a much more abundant clone is one base away. The V and J genes are TRBV5-6 and TRBJ2-1; TRBD2 matches 9 bases. Germline loops: CDR1 SGHDT, CDR2 YYEEEE. This CDR3 region has 15 residues. With V trimmed by 4 bases and J by 7 bases, 9 bases remained unmatched. For the CDR3, the DNA is TGTGCCAGCAGCCATAGCGGGAGCCGGGGGAATGAGCAGTTCTTC. Translated, it gives CASSHSGSRGNEQFF.

In regard to this clonotype: This may be a read error, as it is one base from a much larger clone. This chain links TRBV28 with TRBJ2-1; no reliable D call. Germline CDR1 reads MDHEN; CDR2 reads SYDVKM. This CDR3 region has 13 residues. The CDR3 nucleotides read TGTGCCGGCAGTTCCCCCCCCGTTAATGAGCAGTTCTTC. Its protein is CAGSSPPVNEQFF.

Many counts were recorded for this clonotype. This chain links TRBV15 with TRBJ1-1; TRBD1 aligns across 7 bases. The CDR3 spans 13 residues. V was clipped by 1 base and J by 11 bases; unmatched bases: 7. Germline CDR1 LNHNV, CDR2 YYDKDF (reference sequence). This CDR3 reads CATSRVPGQSAFF. The CDR3 DNA reads TGTGCCACCAGCAGAGTCCCGGGACAGTCTGCTTTCTTT.

This clonotype was observed a few times. The chain recombines TRBV20-1 with TRBJ2-1, with 10 bases that match TRBD2. Germline lookup yields CDR1 DFQATT and CDR2 SNEGSKA (reference sequence). After removal of 5 bases from V and 8 bases from J, the junction contained 12 bases not matched to a gene. This CDR3 contains 15 residues. The CDR3 DNA reads as TGCAGTGCTCCTAAATCAAGCGGGAGGGCCTATGAGCAGTTCTTC. This sequence encodes CSAPKSSGRAYEQFF.

This clonotype was observed at least ten times. The chain links TRBV7-2 to TRBJ2-7; no definite D call. This CDR3 comprises 13 residues. Trimming took 2 bases from V and 0 from J, leaving 5 bases between them. Per germline, CDR1 SGHTA and CDR2 FQGNSA. CDR3 loop: CASSLQASYEQYF. CDR3 DNA: TGTGCCAGCAGCTTACAAGCCTCCTACGAGCAGTACTTC.